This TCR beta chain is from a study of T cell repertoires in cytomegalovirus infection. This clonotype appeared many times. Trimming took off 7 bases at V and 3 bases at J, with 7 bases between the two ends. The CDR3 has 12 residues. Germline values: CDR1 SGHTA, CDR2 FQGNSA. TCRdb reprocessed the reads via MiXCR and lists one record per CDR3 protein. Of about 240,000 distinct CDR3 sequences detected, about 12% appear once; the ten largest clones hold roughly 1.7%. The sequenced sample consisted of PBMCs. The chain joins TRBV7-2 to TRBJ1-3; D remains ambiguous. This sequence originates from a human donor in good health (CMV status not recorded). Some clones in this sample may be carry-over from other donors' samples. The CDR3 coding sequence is TGTGCCAGCACCCCTTATGGAAACACCATATATTTT. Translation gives CASTPYGNTIYF.